This is a list of T cell receptor beta chains from one sample in a study of T cells after posttransplantation cyclophosphamide. Clones were sequenced by immunoSEQ multiplex PCR, and TCRdb holds only the in-frame ones, with some missing. The sample is made up of roughly 10,000 clones, none counted only once. The source material was PBMCs, sampled after allogeneic stem cell transplant with posttransplant cyclophosphamide. Receptors originate from a female patient between 40 and 55 years old who received an allogeneic stem cell transplant from a related donor, was CMV-positive, and had no GVHD. Some T cells may possibly be graft donor cells. Both conserved end residues are part of each CDR3. D genes are given only for firm matches. Clone sizes are shown as once, few, many, or a class for an expanded clone.

D gene | clone size | J gene | V gene | CDR3 protein | CDR3 DNA
NA | many | TRBJ1-1 | TRBV19 | CASNFAEGTEAFF | TGTGCCAGTAATTTCGCCGAGGGCACTGAAGCTTTCTTT
NA | many | TRBJ1-3 | TRBV28 | CASSLSGSRANSGNTIYF | TGTGCCAGCAGTTTATCAGGTTCAAGGGCCAACTCTGGAAACACCATATATTTT
NA | many | TRBJ2-3 | TRBV6-1 | CASSARGGTQYF | TGTGCCAGCAGTGCAAGGGGGGGTACGCAGTATTTT
NA | many | TRBJ1-2 | TRBV5-4 | CASSIQGDGYTF | TGTGCCAGCAGCATACAGGGCGATGGCTACACCTTC
NA | many | TRBJ2-1 | TRBV12-3/TRBV12-4 | CASSPRGSSYNEQFF | TGTGCCAGCAGCCCTAGGGGGAGCTCCTACAATGAGCAGTTCTTC
NA | many | TRBJ2-1 | TRBV9 | CASSVGARSGPQFF | TGTGCCAGCAGCGTAGGGGCACGGAGCGGCCCGCAGTTCTTC
NA | medium-sized | TRBJ1-6 | TRBV10-3 | CAISESRQANSPLHF | TGTGCCATCAGTGAGTCGCGACAAGCTAATTCACCCCTCCACTTT
TRBD2 | many | TRBJ2-5 | TRBV2 | CASSSTSGGAETQYF | TGTGCCAGCAGTTCTACAAGCGGGGGGGCTGAGACCCAGTACTTC
TRBD1 | many | TRBJ1-5 | TRBV5-1 | CASSLTGDSNQPQHF | TGCGCCAGCAGCTTGACAGGGGATAGCAATCAGCCCCAGCATTTT
TRBD1 | many | TRBJ2-7 | TRBV18 | CASSPPDRAATYEQYF | TGTGCCAGCTCACCTCCGGACAGGGCTGCAACCTACGAGCAGTACTTC
TRBD2 | many | TRBJ2-7 | TRBV9 | CASSVGLAGTEQYF | TGTGCCAGCAGCGTCGGACTAGCGGGGACCGAGCAGTACTTC
NA | many | TRBJ2-1 | TRBV7-2 | CASSLEGSSYNEQFF | TGTGCCAGCAGCTTAGAGGGGAGCTCCTACAATGAGCAGTTCTTC
TRBD1 | many | TRBJ1-2 | TRBV4-1 | CASSQPRGQDGYTF | TGCGCCAGCAGCCAACCCAGGGGGCAGGATGGCTACACCTTC
TRBD1 | many | TRBJ1-2 | TRBV9 | CASSPTGTGKGYTF | TGTGCCAGCAGCCCCACCGGGACAGGCAAGGGCTACACCTTC
TRBD2 | many | TRBJ2-7 | TRBV7-9 | CASSFLLAGLEQYF | TGTGCCAGCAGCTTCCTACTAGCGGGGCTGGAGCAGTACTTC
NA | many | TRBJ2-2 | TRBV9 | CASSVDRFTNTGELFF | TGTGCCAGCAGCGTAGACAGGTTCACGAACACCGGGGAGCTGTTTTTT
TRBD1 | many | TRBJ2-1 | TRBV10-3 | CAISERDRGLNEQFF | TGTGCCATCAGTGAGCGGGACAGGGGGCTCAATGAGCAGTTCTTC
NA | many | TRBJ1-3 | TRBV28 | CASSLFGTLAGNTIYF | TGTGCCAGCAGTTTATTCGGGACACTGGCTGGAAACACCATATATTTT
TRBD1 | many | TRBJ1-3 | TRBV4-1 | CASSQGGQGGFGTIYF | TGCGCCAGCAGCCAAGGCGGACAGGGTGGTTTTGGCACCATATATTTT
NA | many | TRBJ1-4 | TRBV7-9 | CASRPTENEKLFF | TGTGCCAGCAGACCCACAGAAAATGAAAAACTGTTTTTT
TRBD2 | many | TRBJ2-1 | TRBV6-2/TRBV6-3 | CASRVSGDRSYNEQFF | TGTGCCAGCAGGGTTAGCGGGGACCGCTCCTACAATGAGCAGTTCTTC
TRBD1 | many | TRBJ1-6 | TRBV28 | CASGQGNNSPLHF | TGTGCCAGCGGACAGGGTAATAATTCACCCCTCCACTTT
NA | many | TRBJ1-4 | TRBV10-2 | CASSEEGEEKLFF | TGCGCCAGCAGTGAAGAGGGGGAGGAAAAACTGTTTTTT
NA | many | TRBJ2-7 | TRBV11-2 | CASSLDLGASYEQYF | TGTGCCAGCAGCTTAGATCTTGGGGCCTCCTACGAGCAGTACTTC
TRBD2 | many | TRBJ2-1 | TRBV2 | CASSGLAGDYNEQFF | TGTGCCAGCAGCGGTCTAGCGGGGGATTACAATGAGCAGTTCTTC
NA | many | TRBJ2-7 | TRBV15 | CATSRTVALMKYF | TGTGCCACCAGCAGGACAGTCGCCCTTATGAAGTACTTC
TRBD2 | many | TRBJ2-4 | TRBV5-1 | CASSPSGENIQYF | TGCGCCAGCAGTCCCAGCGGGGAAAACATTCAGTACTTC
TRBD1 | many | TRBJ1-6 | TRBV27 | CASSFGQGAGSPLHF | TGTGCCAGCAGTTTTGGGCAGGGGGCCGGATCACCCCTCCACTTT
TRBD1 | many | TRBJ2-7 | TRBV5-5 | CASSRYAGGLEQYF | TGTGCCAGCAGCCGATACGCAGGGGGCCTCGAGCAGTACTTC
TRBD1 | many | TRBJ2-2 | TRBV7-6 | CASSLNRGPNTGELFF | TGTGCCAGCAGCCTCAACAGGGGGCCGAACACCGGGGAGCTGTTTTTT
TRBD1 | many | TRBJ2-2 | TRBV6-1 | CASSEVGTGVGTGELFF | TGTGCCAGCAGTGAAGTCGGGACAGGGGTCGGCACCGGGGAGCTGTTTTTT
TRBD1 | many | TRBJ1-4 | TRBV12-5 | CASGLGQGEGEKLFF | TGTGCTAGTGGTTTGGGGCAGGGGGAAGGGGAAAAACTGTTTTTT
TRBD2 | many | TRBJ2-7 | TRBV2 | CASTPTSGGAGEQYF | TGTGCCAGCACCCCGACTAGCGGGGGGGCCGGTGAGCAGTACTTC
NA | many | TRBJ2-5 | TRBV10-3 | CAINAARGQETQYF | TGTGCCATCAATGCTGCGAGGGGGCAAGAGACCCAGTACTTC
NA | many | TRBJ1-1 | TRBV12-3/TRBV12-4 | CASSSGGGYTEAFF | TGTGCCAGCAGTTCCGGGGGTGGTTACACTGAAGCTTTCTTT
NA | many | TRBJ1-2 | TRBV18 | CASTREPMGSYGYTF | TGTGCCAGCACTAGGGAGCCAATGGGGTCCTATGGCTACACCTTC
NA | many | TRBJ1-5 | TRBV28 | CASSFQGANQPQHF | TGTGCCAGCAGTTTTCAGGGCGCAAATCAGCCCCAGCATTTT
NA | many | TRBJ2-7 | TRBV2 | CASSEVRFTYEQYF | TGTGCCAGCAGTGAAGTACGGTTCACCTACGAGCAGTACTTC